This T cell receptor beta chain was recorded in a study of blood T cell repertoires in COVID-19. Only in-frame clones appear in the TCRdb table, and some are missing; sequencing was by immunoSEQ multiplex PCR. This repertoire shows around 100,000 clones, about 90% found once; its top ten account for around 4%. The CDR3 loop spans 15 amino acids. The ends lost 4 bases at V and 2 bases at J; junction bases unmatched: 8. CDR1 is SGHDT, CDR2 YYEEEE, per germline. The chain has TRBV5-6 and TRBJ2-5; 7 bases match TRBD1. The sequenced sample consisted of peripheral blood. The sequence derives from a man between 18 and 35 years old with acute or convalescent COVID-19. As DNA, the CDR3 is TGTGCCAGCAGCCCGGGACAGAGTAGACAAGAGACCCAGTACTTC. It translates to CASSPGQSRQETQYF.